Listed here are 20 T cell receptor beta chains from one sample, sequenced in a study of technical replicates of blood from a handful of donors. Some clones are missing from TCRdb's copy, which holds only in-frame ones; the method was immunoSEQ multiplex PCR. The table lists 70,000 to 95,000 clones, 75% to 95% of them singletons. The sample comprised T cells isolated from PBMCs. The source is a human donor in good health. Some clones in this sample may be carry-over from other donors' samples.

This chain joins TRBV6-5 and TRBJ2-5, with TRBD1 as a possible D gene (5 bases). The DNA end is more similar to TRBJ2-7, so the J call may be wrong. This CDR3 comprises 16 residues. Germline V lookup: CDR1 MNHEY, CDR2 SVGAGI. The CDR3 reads CASSYSILSRAYEQYF. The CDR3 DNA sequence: TGTGCCAGCAGTTACTCGATTTTGAGCAGGGCGTACGAGCAGTACTTC.

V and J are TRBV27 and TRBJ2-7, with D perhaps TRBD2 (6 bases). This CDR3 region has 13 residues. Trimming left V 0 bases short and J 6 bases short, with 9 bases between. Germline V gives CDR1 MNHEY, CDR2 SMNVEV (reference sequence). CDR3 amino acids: CASSLSRGGEQYF. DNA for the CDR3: TGTGCCAGCAGTTTATCGAGGGGAGGCGAGCAGTACTTC.

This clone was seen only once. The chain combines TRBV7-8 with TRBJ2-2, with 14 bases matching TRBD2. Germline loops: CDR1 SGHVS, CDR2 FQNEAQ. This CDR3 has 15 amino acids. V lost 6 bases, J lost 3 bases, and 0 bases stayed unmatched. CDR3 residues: CASRGLAGDTGELFF. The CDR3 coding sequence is TGTGCCAGCAGGGGACTAGCGGGAGACACCGGGGAGCTGTTTTTT.

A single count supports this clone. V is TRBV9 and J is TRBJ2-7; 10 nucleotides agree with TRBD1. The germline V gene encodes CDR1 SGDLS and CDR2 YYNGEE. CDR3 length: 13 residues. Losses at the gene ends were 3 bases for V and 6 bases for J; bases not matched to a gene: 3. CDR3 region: CASSATGGGEQYF. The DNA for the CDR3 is TGTGCCAGCAGCGCGACAGGGGGCGGCGAGCAGTACTTC.

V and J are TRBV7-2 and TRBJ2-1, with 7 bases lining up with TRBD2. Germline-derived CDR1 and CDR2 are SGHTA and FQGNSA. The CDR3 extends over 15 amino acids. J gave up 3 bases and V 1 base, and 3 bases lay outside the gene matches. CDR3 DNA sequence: TGTGCCAGCAGCTTAGGACTAGCTTACTACAATGAGCAGTTCTTC. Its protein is CASSLGLAYYNEQFF.

The CDR3 DNA follows: TGTGCCAGCAGTTTGTCGGTATCCTACGAGCAGTACTTC. Its protein product is CASSLSVSYEQYF. J is TRBJ2-7 and V is TRBV28; D gene uncertain. Germline CDR1 reads MDHEN; CDR2 reads SYDVKM. V was trimmed by 3 bases and J by 1 base, leaving 7 bases between them. This CDR3 is 13 amino acids long.

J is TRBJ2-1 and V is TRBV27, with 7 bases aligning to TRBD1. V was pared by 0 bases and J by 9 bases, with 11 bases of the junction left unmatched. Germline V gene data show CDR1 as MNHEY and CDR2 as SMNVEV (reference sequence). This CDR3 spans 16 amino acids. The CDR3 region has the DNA TGTGCCAGCAGTTTATCCCCCCGACAGGGTGAGAGTGAGCAGTTCTTC. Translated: CASSLSPRQGESEQFF.

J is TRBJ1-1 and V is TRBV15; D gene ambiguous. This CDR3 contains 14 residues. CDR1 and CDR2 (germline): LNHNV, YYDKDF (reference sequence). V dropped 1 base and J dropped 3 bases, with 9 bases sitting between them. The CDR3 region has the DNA TGTGCCACCAGCAGAGCTTTTCGAGACACTGAAGCTTTCTTT. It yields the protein CATSRAFRDTEAFF.

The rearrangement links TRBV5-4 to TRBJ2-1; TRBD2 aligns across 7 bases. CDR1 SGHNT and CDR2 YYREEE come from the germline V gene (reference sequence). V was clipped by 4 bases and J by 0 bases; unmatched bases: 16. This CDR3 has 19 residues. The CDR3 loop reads CASSRGLPLPESSYNEQFF. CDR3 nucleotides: TGTGCCAGCAGCCGGGGACTACCTCTACCCGAGAGCTCCTACAATGAGCAGTTCTTC. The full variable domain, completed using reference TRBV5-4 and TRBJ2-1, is ETGVTQSPTHLIKTRGQQVTLRCSSQSGHNTVSWYQQALGQGPQFIFQYYREEENGRGNFPPRFSGLQFPNYSSELNVNALELDDSALYLCASSRGLPLPESSYNEQFFGPGTRLTVL.

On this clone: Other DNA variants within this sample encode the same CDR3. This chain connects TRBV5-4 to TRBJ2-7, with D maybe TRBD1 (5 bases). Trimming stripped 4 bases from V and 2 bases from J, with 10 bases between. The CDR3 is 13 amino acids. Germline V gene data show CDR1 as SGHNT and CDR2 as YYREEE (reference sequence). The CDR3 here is CASSLDSAYEQYF. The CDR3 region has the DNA TGTGCCAGCAGCCTCGACAGCGCCTACGAGCAGTACTTC.

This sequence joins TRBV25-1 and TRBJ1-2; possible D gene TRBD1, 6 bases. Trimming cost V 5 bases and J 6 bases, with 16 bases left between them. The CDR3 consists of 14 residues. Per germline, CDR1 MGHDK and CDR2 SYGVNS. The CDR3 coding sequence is TGTGCCAGCAGTAAGGGAACAGGGAACCATGGCTACACCTTC. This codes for CASSKGTGNHGYTF.

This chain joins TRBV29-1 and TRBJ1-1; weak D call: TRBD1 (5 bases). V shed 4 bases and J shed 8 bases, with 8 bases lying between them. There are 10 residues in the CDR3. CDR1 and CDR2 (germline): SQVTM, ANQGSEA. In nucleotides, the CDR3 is TGCAGCGTTGTAGGGGCAGAAGCTTTCTTT. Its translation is CSVVGAEAFF.

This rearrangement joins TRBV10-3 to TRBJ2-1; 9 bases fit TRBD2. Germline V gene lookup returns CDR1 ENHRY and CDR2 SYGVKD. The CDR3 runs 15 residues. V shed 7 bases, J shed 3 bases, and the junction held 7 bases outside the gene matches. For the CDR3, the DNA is TGTGCCATCACAAAAAGCGGGAGGAGCTACAATGAGCAGTTCTTC. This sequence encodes CAITKSGRSYNEQFF.

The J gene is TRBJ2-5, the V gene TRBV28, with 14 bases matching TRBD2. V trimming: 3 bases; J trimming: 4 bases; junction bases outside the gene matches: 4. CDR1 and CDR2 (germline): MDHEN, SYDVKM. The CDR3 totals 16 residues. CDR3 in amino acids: CASSFGTSGSGETQYF. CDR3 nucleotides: TGTGCCAGCAGTTTCGGGACTAGCGGGAGTGGAGAGACCCAGTACTTC.

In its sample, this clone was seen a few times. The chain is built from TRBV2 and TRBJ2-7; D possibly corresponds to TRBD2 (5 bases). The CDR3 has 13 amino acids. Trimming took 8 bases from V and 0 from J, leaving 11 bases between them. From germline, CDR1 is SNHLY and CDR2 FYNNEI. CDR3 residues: CASLEGSSYEQYF. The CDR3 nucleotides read TGTGCCAGCCTAGAAGGGAGCTCCTACGAGCAGTACTTC.

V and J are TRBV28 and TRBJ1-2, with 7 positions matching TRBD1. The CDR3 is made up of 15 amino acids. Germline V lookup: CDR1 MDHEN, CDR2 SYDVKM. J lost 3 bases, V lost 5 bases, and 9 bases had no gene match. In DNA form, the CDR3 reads TGTGCCAGCAGTATAGTAACAGGGGTGCACTATGGCTACACCTTC. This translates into CASSIVTGVHYGYTF.

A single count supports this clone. The CDR3 loop is CASSLGQAFTDTQYF. The CDR3 bases are TGTGCCAGCAGCTTGGGACAGGCCTTTACAGATACGCAGTATTTT. The chain carries TRBV11-3 and TRBJ2-3; 8 bases align to TRBD1. The CDR3 totals 15 residues. CDR1 SGHNT and CDR2 YENEEA come from the germline V gene. Losses at the gene ends were 3 bases for V and 3 bases for J; bases not matched to a gene: 5.

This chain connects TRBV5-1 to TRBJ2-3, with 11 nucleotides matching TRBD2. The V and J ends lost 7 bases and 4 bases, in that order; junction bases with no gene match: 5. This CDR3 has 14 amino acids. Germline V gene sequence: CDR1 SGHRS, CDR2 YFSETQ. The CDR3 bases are TGCGCCAGCCGTAGCGGGAGGGGAGCAGATACGCAGTATTTT. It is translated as CASRSGRGADTQYF.

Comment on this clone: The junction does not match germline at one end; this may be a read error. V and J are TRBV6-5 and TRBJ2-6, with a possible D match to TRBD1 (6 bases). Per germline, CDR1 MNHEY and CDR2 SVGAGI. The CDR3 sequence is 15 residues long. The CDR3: CASSYEGAGASVLTF. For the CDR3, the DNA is TGTGCCAGCAGTTACGAGGGAGCAGGGGCCAGCGTCCTGACTTTC.

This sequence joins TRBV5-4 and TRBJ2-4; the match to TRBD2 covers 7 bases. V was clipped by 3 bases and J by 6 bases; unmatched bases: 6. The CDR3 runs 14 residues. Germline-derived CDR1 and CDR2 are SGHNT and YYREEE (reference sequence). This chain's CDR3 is CASSSGEGTNIQYF. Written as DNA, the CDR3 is TGTGCCAGCAGCTCGGGGGAGGGAACAAACATTCAGTACTTC.